This passage covers 18 T cell receptor beta chains from one sample sequenced in a study of neurological immune-mediated disorders. TCRdb re-derived calls from the 5' RACE reads in MiXCR, one entry per CDR3 protein. The sample lists 95,000 or so distinct CDR3 sequences, 3.5% to 4% seen once, with around 6% in the top ten. The source material was PBMCs. These receptors were collected from a woman younger than 30 with multiple sclerosis.

This clonotype came up many times. The V call is TRBV12-3 or TRBV12-4, the J call TRBJ2-7, with D uncertain. This CDR3 has 14 residues. Trimming shortened V by 3 bases and J by 0 bases, and 9 bases separated the two germline ends. As DNA, the CDR3 is TGTGCCAGCAGTTTGGCATACCCCTCCTACGAGCAGTACTTC. Protein product: CASSLAYPSYEQYF.

At least ten counts were recorded for this clonotype. The chain carries TRBV20-1 and TRBJ2-1, with 8 bases fitting TRBD2. The trim removed 4 bases at V and 2 bases at J, leaving 4 bases unmatched. Germline CDR1 DFQATT, CDR2 SNEGSKA (reference sequence). This CDR3 spans 14 amino acids. The CDR3 region is CSAKAGGTYNEQFF. The DNA for the CDR3 is TGCAGTGCTAAGGCGGGGGGAACCTACAATGAGCAGTTCTTC.

This clonotype appeared many times. Here the CDR3 reads CASSSYRGADSGNTIYF. For the CDR3, the DNA is TGTGCCAGCAGCTCCTACAGGGGGGCCGACTCTGGAAACACCATATATTTT. The V gene is TRBV7-9, the J gene TRBJ1-3; 8 positions match TRBD1. The CDR3 covers 17 residues. Looked up from germline, CDR1 is SEHNR and CDR2 is FQNEAQ (reference sequence). J was trimmed by 0 bases and V by 4 bases; bases with no gene match: 8.

At least ten counts were recorded for this clonotype. The chain carries TRBV15 and TRBJ2-1; the D is unclear. CDR1 is LNHNV, CDR2 YYDKDF, per germline (reference sequence). The CDR3 contains 14 residues. Trimming stripped 6 bases from V and 0 bases from J, with 9 bases between. This chain's CDR3 is CATSLGNSYNEQFF. DNA of the CDR3: TGTGCCACCAGTTTGGGGAACTCCTACAATGAGCAGTTCTTC.

At least ten counts were recorded for this clonotype. The DNA of the CDR3 is TGCAGCGTTAGACAGCAGGCGGTCGAGACCCAGTACTTC. Its translation: CSVRQQAVETQYF. The chain is built from TRBV29-1 and TRBJ2-5; perhaps TRBD1 as D (5 bases). V was clipped by 5 bases and J by 5 bases, with 15 bases between them. Germline values: CDR1 SQVTM, CDR2 ANQGSEA. This CDR3 has 13 amino acids.

There are many counts of this clonotype. The CDR3 DNA reads as TGTGCCAGCACCACGGAAAGCTCCTACGAGCAGTACTTC. It codes for CASTTESSYEQYF. The rearrangement joins TRBV6-6 to TRBJ2-7; D remains ambiguous. From germline, CDR1 is MNHNY and CDR2 SVGAGI (reference sequence). With 7 bases removed from V and 0 bases from J, the gap between germline ends came to 10 bases. This CDR3 region has 13 residues.

This clonotype was observed many times. The chain is built from TRBV15 and TRBJ2-7; the match to TRBD2 covers 7 bases. Germline V gene lookup returns CDR1 LNHNV and CDR2 YYDKDF (reference sequence). Unmatched junction bases numbered 8, after V lost 0 bases and J lost 6 bases. The CDR3 consists of 15 residues. The DNA for the CDR3 is TGTGCCACCAGCAGAGACCGGGCTCCGGGAGGCGAGCAGTACTTC. It codes for CATSRDRAPGGEQYF.

This clonotype was seen repeatedly, ten times or more. This rearrangement joins TRBV3-1 to TRBJ2-3; D ambiguous. The ends were cut back, 4 bases at V and 1 base at J, with 3 bases in the middle. The CDR3 is 12 amino acids. CDR1 is LGHDT, CDR2 YNNKEL, per germline (reference sequence). CDR3 in amino acids: CASSLRTDTQYF. The DNA for the CDR3 is TGTGCCAGCAGCCTACGCACAGATACGCAGTATTTT.

Many counts were recorded for this clonotype. This rearrangement joins TRBV19 to TRBJ2-1, with TRBD2 as a possible D gene (6 bases). Trimming pared 10 bases from V and 15 bases from J, leaving 25 bases between. The CDR3 extends over 13 amino acids. Germline assignment: CDR1 LNHDA and CDR2 SQIVND (reference sequence). The CDR3 DNA sequence: TGTGCCACCCGGAGTGTGGGACTCGCTAGTCGGTTCTTC. This sequence encodes CATRSVGLASRFF.

As regards this clonotype: A read error may be the cause here, since a much bigger clone is one base away. J is TRBJ2-3 and V is TRBV20-1; 7 nucleotides match TRBD2. There are 14 residues in the CDR3. V lost 5 bases, J lost 2 bases, and 7 bases stayed unmatched. Looked up from germline, CDR1 is DFQATT and CDR2 is SNEGSKA (reference sequence). The CDR3 loop is CSAQGEGFTDTQYF. CDR3 nucleotides: TGCAGTGCTCAAGGGGAGGGCTTCACAGATACGCAGTATTTT.

This clonotype was recorded at least ten times. The chain is built from TRBV10-2 and TRBJ2-7, with 7 bases that match TRBD2. Losses at the gene ends were 7 bases for V and 2 bases for J; bases not matched to a gene: 5. Germline assignment: CDR1 WSHSY and CDR2 SAAADI. The CDR3 consists of 13 residues. Written as DNA, the CDR3 is TGCGCCAGCACCGGCGGACTAGCCTACGAGCAGTACTTC. This sequence encodes CASTGGLAYEQYF.

This clonotype showed up many times. This chain's CDR3 is CSVRDPRNTGELFF. CDR3 DNA sequence: TGCAGCGTACGGGACCCGAGGAACACCGGGGAGCTGTTTTTT. The chain has TRBV29-1 and TRBJ2-2; D tentatively reads TRBD1 or TRBD2 (5 bases each). The V gene lost 6 bases and the J gene lost 1 base, with 12 bases spanning the gap. The germline V gene encodes CDR1 SQVTM and CDR2 ANQGSEA. The CDR3 spans 14 residues.

CDR3 sequence reads: CASSLTWSWETQYF. CDR3 in DNA: TGTGCCAGCAGCTTGACCTGGTCGTGGGAGACCCAGTACTTC. The chain recombines TRBV5-5 with TRBJ2-5, with D hard to call. The CDR3 spans 14 residues. V lost 1 base, J lost 5 bases, and 12 bases lay in between. Germline loops: CDR1 SGHKS, CDR2 YYEKEE (reference sequence).

Comments on this clonotype: One end of the junction varies from germline; a read error may be responsible. This rearrangement joins TRBV12-3 or TRBV12-4 to TRBJ2-3; D gene unclear. The length of the CDR3 is 12 residues. The CDR3 nucleotides are TGTGACAGCAGTATGAACACAGATACGCAGTATTTT. It is translated as CDSSMNTDTQYF.

The genes are TRBV20-1 and TRBJ2-7; 10 nucleotides line up with TRBD2. The junction had 11 bases not matched to a gene; V was cut back by 3 bases and J by 6 bases. The germline gives CDR1 DFQATT, CDR2 SNEGSKA (reference sequence). The CDR3 has 15 amino acids. CDR3 sequence: CSASSHSGRAGEQYF. The CDR3 DNA follows: TGCAGTGCTAGCTCCCACAGCGGGAGGGCCGGCGAGCAGTACTTC.

This clonotype occurred many times. The rearrangement joins TRBV6-2 or TRBV6-3 to TRBJ2-7, with 7 bases aligning to TRBD1. J was trimmed by 6 bases and V by 9 bases; bases with no gene match: 5. Per the germline V gene, CDR1 is MNHEY and CDR2 is SVGEGT. CDR3 length: 11 residues. DNA for the CDR3: TGTGCCAGTCAGACAGGGATCGAGCAGTACTTC. It is translated as CASQTGIEQYF.

Ten or more counts support this clonotype. This CDR3 reads CASSLGLGLSTDTQYF. The CDR3, as DNA: TGTGCCAGCAGCTTAGGACTGGGTCTCAGCACAGATACGCAGTATTTT. The J gene is TRBJ2-3, the V gene TRBV7-2; D is ambiguous. The V and J ends lost 1 base and 0 bases respectively, with 11 bases between them. There are 16 residues in the CDR3. Germline V gives CDR1 SGHTA, CDR2 FQGNSA.

This clonotype was seen a few times. The genes are TRBV12-3 or TRBV12-4 and TRBJ1-4; 11 positions match TRBD1. J gave up 10 bases and V 6 bases, and 16 bases lay outside the gene matches. The CDR3 loop spans 17 amino acids. The CDR3 here is CASSPLASGTGGRKLFF. DNA of the CDR3: TGTGCCAGCAGCCCCCTGGCATCCGGGACAGGGGGACGAAAACTGTTTTTT.